Shown below are 22 T cell receptor beta chains from a single sample sequenced in a study of vaccination and CD4 T cells after COVID-19. What these receptors recognize is not known. CD4+ T cells that had been cultured provided DNA sequenced with the Oncomine TCR Beta short-read assay. TCRdb redid the calling of the PCR reads with MiXCR, one entry per CDR3 protein. Altogether 15,000 to 20,000 distinct CDR3 sequences are present, 52% being singletons, with the ten largest covering roughly 9.1%. The treatment: approximately nine-day PBMC culture with coronavirus spike peptide pools or control peptides (ViraFEST assay). Specimen: CD4+ T cells from blood, cultured in vitro. Every receptor here comes from a human donor who had recovered from COVID-19.

The chain carries TRBV6-5 and TRBJ2-7; D possibly matches TRBD1 or TRBD2 (6 bases each). V lost 2 bases to trimming and J lost 6 bases, with 8 bases between them. Germline CDR1 reads MNHEY; CDR2 reads SVGAGI. This CDR3 is 12 amino acids long. DNA for the CDR3: TGTGCCAGCAGTTACAGGGGGGCCGAGCAGTACTTC. It specifies CASSYRGAEQYF.

The chain links TRBV2 to TRBJ1-5; tentative D call: TRBD1 (6 bases). Germline-derived CDR1 and CDR2 are SNHLY and FYNNEI. The CDR3 extends over 14 amino acids. Trimming removed 4 bases from V and 2 bases from J, with 9 bases in between. The CDR3 sequence is CASSGEGGNQPQHF. The CDR3 DNA reads TGTGCCAGCAGTGGCGAGGGGGGCAATCAGCCCCAGCATTTT.

V usage is TRBV29-1 and J usage is TRBJ1-1; a possible D gene is TRBD1 (5 bases). This CDR3 is built from 12 residues. Germline V gene sequence: CDR1 SQVTM, CDR2 ANQGSEA. Deletions cut 7 bases from V and 5 bases from J, with 14 bases between. The CDR3 DNA sequence: TGCAGCGCCGTGGGAGAGGGGACTGAAGCTTTCTTT. Translation gives CSAVGEGTEAFF. The full variable domain, completed using reference TRBV29-1 and TRBJ1-1, is SAVISQKPSRDICQRGTSLTIQCQVDSQVTMMFWYRQQPGQSLTLIATANQGSEATYESGFVIDKFPISRPNLTFSTLTVSNMSPEDSSIYLCSAVGEGTEAFFGQGTRLTVV.

The rearrangement joins TRBV10-3 to TRBJ2-7; possible D gene TRBD2, 6 bases. V lost 0 bases, J lost 6 bases, and 12 bases lay in between. The CDR3 length is 14 residues. Germline loops: CDR1 ENHRY, CDR2 SYGVKD. CDR3 DNA sequence: TGTGCCATCAGTGAGTCGGGACTTGTCTCCGAGCAGTACTTC. It translates to CAISESGLVSEQYF.

This sequence joins TRBV6-2 or TRBV6-3 and TRBJ2-7; weak D call: TRBD2 (5 bases). This CDR3 comprises 14 residues. V lost 6 bases and J lost 5, with 17 bases in between. Germline-derived CDR1 and CDR2 are MNHEY and SVGEGT. For the CDR3, the DNA is TGTGCCAGCAGCCGGACTTCTAAACTGGACGAGCAGTACTTC. Translation gives CASSRTSKLDEQYF.

The chain is built from TRBV19 and TRBJ1-6; D might be TRBD1 (5 bases). This CDR3 has 14 residues. CDR1 LNHDA and CDR2 SQIVND come from the germline V gene (reference sequence). V gave up 6 bases and J gave up 6 bases, with 12 bases separating them. The CDR3: CASREWQGNSPLHF. The CDR3 DNA sequence: TGTGCCAGTAGAGAATGGCAGGGTAATTCACCCCTCCACTTT.

J is TRBJ2-3 and V is TRBV30, with 10 bases lining up with TRBD1. V lost 0 bases, J lost 1 base, and 1 base stayed unmatched. Germline V lookup: CDR1 GTSNPN, CDR2 SVGIG (reference sequence). The CDR3 is 15 amino acids. CDR3 amino acids: CAWSVGTGGTDTQYF. DNA for the CDR3: TGTGCCTGGAGTGTAGGGACAGGGGGCACAGATACGCAGTATTTT.

Comments on this clonotype: Its ends do not fully match the called genes, so a read error is possible. The gene calls are TRBV7-9 and TRBJ2-7; D may match TRBD1 or TRBD2 (5 bases each). This CDR3 contains 14 residues. CDR1 and CDR2 (germline): SEHNR, FQNEAQ (reference sequence). The DNA of the CDR3 is TGTGCCGGCAGCGTAAACCTTCGGGGCCACGAGCAGTACTTC. Its translation is CAGSVNLRGHEQYF.

This chain connects TRBV7-8 to TRBJ1-3; 8 nucleotides agree with TRBD1. The CDR3 contains 17 residues. Germline V lookup: CDR1 SGHVS, CDR2 FQNEAQ. J gave up 0 bases and V 3 bases, and 7 bases lay outside the gene matches. CDR3 sequence (DNA): TGTGCCAGCAGCTTTACGACAGGGGCCGGCTCTGGAAACACCATATATTTT. Amino acids: CASSFTTGAGSGNTIYF.

This clonotype is classed as medium-sized. This rearrangement joins TRBV11-3 to TRBJ2-3; 9 bases align to TRBD2. After removal of 5 bases from V and 1 base from J, the junction contained 13 bases not matched to a gene. CDR1 SGHNT and CDR2 YENEEA come from the germline V gene. The CDR3 sequence is 18 residues long. This CDR3 is CASSLGRGSGGRTDTQYF. DNA of the CDR3: TGTGCCAGCAGCCTTGGGAGGGGTAGCGGGGGCCGCACAGATACGCAGTATTTT.

V gene TRBV24-1 combines with J gene TRBJ2-1; 10 bases align to TRBD2. V lost 4 bases, J lost 8 bases, and 10 bases stayed unmatched. The CDR3 contains 16 residues. CDR1 is KGHDR, CDR2 SFDVKD, per germline. The CDR3 region has the DNA TGTGCCACCAGTGACCCCGGGTCTAGCGGGGGAGATGAGCAGTTCTTC. Translation gives CATSDPGSSGGDEQFF.

This clonotype came up a few times. The rearrangement uses TRBV20-1 and TRBJ2-5; 7 bases match TRBD2. Germline CDR1 is DFQATT and CDR2 is SNEGSKA (reference sequence). This CDR3 is built from 15 residues. The junction had 12 bases not matched to a gene; V was cut back by 6 bases and J by 2 bases. The CDR3 is CSAPAQLAVQETQYF. CDR3 in DNA: TGCAGTGCCCCGGCACAGCTAGCGGTACAAGAGACCCAGTACTTC.

Only one count was recorded for this clonotype. The gene calls are TRBV7-2 and TRBJ2-3; tentative D call: TRBD1 (5 bases). The V gene's germline CDR1 is SGHTA and CDR2 FQGNSA. CDR3 size: 13 residues. Trimming removed 4 bases from V and 7 bases from J, with 12 bases in between. The CDR3 reads CASSSADINTQYF. Here the CDR3 DNA reads TGTGCCAGCAGCTCGGCGGACATAAATACGCAGTATTTT. The complete variable domain, with remaining parts taken from reference TRBV7-2 and TRBJ2-3, reads GAGVSQSPSNKVTEKGKDVELRCDPISGHTALYWYRQSLGQGLEFLIYFQGNSAPDKSGLPSDRFSAERTGGSVSTLTIQRTQQEDSAVYLCASSSADINTQYFGPGTRLTVL.

V gene TRBV12-3 or TRBV12-4 combines with J gene TRBJ1-2; D uncertain. Between the trimmed V and J ends, which lost 2 bases and 1 base, there was a span of 8 bases. The CDR3 extends over 14 amino acids. The CDR3 nucleotides read TGTGCCAGCAGTTTACGGCAGAGTAACTATGGCTACACCTTC. It codes for CASSLRQSNYGYTF.

The sample holds a few counts of this clonotype. The rearrangement uses TRBV10-3 and TRBJ2-1; perhaps TRBD1 as D (6 bases). V lost 7 bases and J 9 bases, leaving 16 bases between the germline ends. CDR3 length: 13 amino acids. Germline V CDR1 and CDR2: ENHRY, SYGVKD. This chain's CDR3 is CAITTGTKIEQFF. The CDR3 DNA is TGTGCCATCACCACCGGGACAAAAATTGAGCAGTTCTTC.

The rearrangement uses TRBV6-2 or TRBV6-3 and TRBJ2-7; 8 bases fit TRBD1. Trimming at V came to 8 bases and at J to 4 bases, leaving 4 bases not matched to a gene. The CDR3 is made up of 12 amino acids. Germline V gene sequence: CDR1 MNHEY, CDR2 SVGEGT. DNA of the CDR3: TGTGCCAGCGGGGACAGGCTGTACGAGCAGTACTTC. Translated: CASGDRLYEQYF.

J is TRBJ1-6 and V is TRBV2; a possible D gene is TRBD1 (5 bases). Germline V CDR1 and CDR2: SNHLY, FYNNEI. The CDR3 consists of 15 residues. Trimming took off 4 bases at V and 7 bases at J, with 14 bases between the two ends. This CDR3 is CASSVEGQPNSPLHF. The DNA for the CDR3 is TGTGCCAGCAGTGTGGAGGGGCAGCCCAATTCACCCCTCCACTTT.

The chain couples TRBV6-1 to TRBJ1-4; maybe TRBD1 (6 bases). Trimming pared 2 bases from V and 5 bases from J, leaving 18 bases between. This CDR3 contains 17 residues. The V gene's germline CDR1 is MNHNS and CDR2 SASEGT. CDR3 sequence: CASSEWAGVFGNEKLFF. The CDR3 DNA reads as TGTGCCAGCAGTGAATGGGCAGGGGTTTTCGGGAATGAAAAACTGTTTTTT.

CDR3 coding DNA: TGTGCCAGCAGTTTACCGACAGTCACTGAAGCTTTCTTT. This sequence encodes CASSLPTVTEAFF. This rearrangement joins TRBV28 to TRBJ1-1, with D possibly TRBD1 on 5 matching bases. Germline CDR1 MDHEN, CDR2 SYDVKM. The V end was cut by 2 bases, the J end by 4 bases, with 8 bases between. CDR3 length equals 13 residues.

V gene TRBV2 combines with J gene TRBJ2-5; the D gene is possibly TRBD2 (6 bases). CDR3 length: 12 residues. From germline, CDR1 is SNHLY and CDR2 FYNNEI. Between the trimmed V and J ends, which lost 5 bases and 13 bases, there was a span of 17 bases. The DNA for the CDR3 is TGTGCCAGCAGTCCCGCCGGGAGCTTTGCGTACTTC. Its protein product is CASSPAGSFAYF. The full variable domain, in which reference TRBV2 and TRBJ2-5 provide the parts outside the CDR3, is EPEVTQTPSHQVTQMGQEVILRCVPISNHLYFYWYRQILGQKVEFLVSFYNNEISEKSEIFDDQFSVERPDGSNFTLKIRSTKLEDSAMYFCASSPAGSFAYFGPGTRLLVL.

The chain is built from TRBV27 and TRBJ2-5, with 10 positions matching TRBD2. CDR3 length: 14 amino acids. CDR1 MNHEY and CDR2 SMNVEV come from the germline V gene (reference sequence). Losses at the gene ends were 4 bases for V and 2 bases for J; bases not matched to a gene: 1. The DNA of the CDR3 is TGTGCCAGCAGTTCGGGACTAGCGCAAGAGACCCAGTACTTC. This encodes CASSSGLAQETQYF.

This chain connects TRBV6-5 to TRBJ2-5; TRBD1 aligns across 7 bases. The CDR3 runs 16 residues. With 1 base clipped from V and 2 bases from J, the junction kept 7 bases outside the gene matches. Germline assignment: CDR1 MNHEY and CDR2 SVGAGI. The CDR3 coding sequence is TGTGCCAGCAGTTACTTCCTCGACAGGGCTCAAGAGACCCAGTACTTC. This translates into CASSYFLDRAQETQYF.